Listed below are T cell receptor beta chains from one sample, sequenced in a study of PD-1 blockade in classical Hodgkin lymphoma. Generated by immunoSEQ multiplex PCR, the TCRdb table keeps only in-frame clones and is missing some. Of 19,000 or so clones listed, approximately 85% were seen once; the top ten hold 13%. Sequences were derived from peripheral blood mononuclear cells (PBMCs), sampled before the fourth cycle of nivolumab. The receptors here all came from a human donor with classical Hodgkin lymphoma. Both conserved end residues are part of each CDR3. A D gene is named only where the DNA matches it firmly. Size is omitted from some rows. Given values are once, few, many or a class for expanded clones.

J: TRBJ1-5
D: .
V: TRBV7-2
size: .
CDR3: CASSSTGHLQHF
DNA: TGTGCCAGCAGCTCTACCGGCCACTTACAGCATTTT

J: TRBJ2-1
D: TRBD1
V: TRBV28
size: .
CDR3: CASSPDRGNYNEQFF
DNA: TGTGCCAGCAGTCCCGACAGGGGGAACTACAATGAGCAGTTCTTC

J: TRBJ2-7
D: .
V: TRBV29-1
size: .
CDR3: CSVEGGYVYEQYF
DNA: TGCAGCGTTGAAGGGGGTTACGTCTACGAGCAGTACTTC

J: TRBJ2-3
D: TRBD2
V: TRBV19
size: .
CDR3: CASSIPAGLAGVDTQYF
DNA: TGTGCCAGTAGTATCCCCGCGGGACTAGCGGGAGTAGATACGCAGTATTTT

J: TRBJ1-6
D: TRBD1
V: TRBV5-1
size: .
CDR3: CASSLRDRHNSPLHF
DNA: TGCGCCAGCAGCTTGAGGGACAGGCATAATTCACCCCTCCACTTT

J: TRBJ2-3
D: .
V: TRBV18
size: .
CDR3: CASSVELTDTDTQYF
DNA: TGTGCCAGCTCCGTGGAACTGACGGACACAGATACGCAGTATTTT

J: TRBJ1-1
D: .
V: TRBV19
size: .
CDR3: CASSIGGSMNTEAFF
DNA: TGTGCCAGTAGTATAGGTGGGTCCATGAACACTGAAGCTTTCTTT

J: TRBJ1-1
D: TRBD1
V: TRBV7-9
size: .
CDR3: CASQRNPWTGTNTEAFF
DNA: TGTGCCAGCCAACGGAACCCCTGGACAGGGACGAACACTGAAGCTTTCTTT

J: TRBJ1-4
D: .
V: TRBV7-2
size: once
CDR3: CASSPNRATNEKLFF
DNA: TGTGCCAGCAGCCCAAACAGGGCAACTAATGAAAAACTGTTTTTT

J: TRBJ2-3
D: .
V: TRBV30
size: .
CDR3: CAWSSGTDTQYF
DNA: TGTGCCTGGAGTAGCGGCACAGATACGCAGTATTTT

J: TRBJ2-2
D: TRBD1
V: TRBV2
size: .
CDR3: CASSRDSSNTGELFF
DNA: TGTGCCAGCAGCCGGGACAGCTCGAACACCGGGGAGCTGTTTTTT

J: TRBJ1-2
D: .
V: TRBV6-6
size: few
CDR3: CASSYSSGNGYTF
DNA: TGTGCCAGCAGTTACTCCTCGGGTAATGGCTACACCTTC

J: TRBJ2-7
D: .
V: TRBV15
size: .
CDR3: CATSRGGRSYEQYF
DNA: TGTGCCACCAGCAGAGGCGGCAGATCCTACGAGCAGTACTTC

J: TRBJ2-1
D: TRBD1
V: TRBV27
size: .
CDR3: CASSPGTGFYNEQFF
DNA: TGTGCCAGCAGTCCGGGGACAGGGTTCTACAATGAGCAGTTCTTC

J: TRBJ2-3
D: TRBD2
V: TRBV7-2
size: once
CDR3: CASSPSGVTDTQYF
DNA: TGTGCCAGCAGCCCTAGCGGGGTCACAGATACGCAGTATTTT

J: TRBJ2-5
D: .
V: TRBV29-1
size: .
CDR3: CSVEGQGYIPQETQYF
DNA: TGCAGCGTTGAAGGCCAGGGCTACATACCTCAAGAGACCCAGTACTTC

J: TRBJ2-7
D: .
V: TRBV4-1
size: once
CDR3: CASSQDANYEQYF
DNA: TGCGCCAGCAGCCAAGACGCCAACTACGAGCAGTACTTC

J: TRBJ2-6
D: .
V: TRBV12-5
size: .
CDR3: CASGLDHFRGAGSGANVLTF
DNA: TGTGCTAGTGGTTTGGACCACTTCCGGGGGGCCGGCTCTGGGGCCAACGTCCTGACTTTC

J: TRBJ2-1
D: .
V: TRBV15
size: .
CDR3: CATSREVLQGTSSYNEQFF
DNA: TGTGCCACCAGCAGAGAAGTTTTACAGGGCACGAGCTCCTACAATGAGCAGTTCTTC

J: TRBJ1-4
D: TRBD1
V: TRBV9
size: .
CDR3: CASSDGTGVWEKLFF
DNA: TGTGCCAGCAGCGACGGGACAGGGGTTTGGGAAAAACTGTTTTTT

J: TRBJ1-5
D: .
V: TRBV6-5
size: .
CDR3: CASSYSISNQPQHF
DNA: TGTGCCAGCAGTTACTCGATTAGCAATCAGCCCCAGCATTTT

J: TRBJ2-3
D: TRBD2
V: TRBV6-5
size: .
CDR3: CASSGSTDTQYF
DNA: TGTGCCAGTAGCGGGAGCACAGATACGCAGTATTTT

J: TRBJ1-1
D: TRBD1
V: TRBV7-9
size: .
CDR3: CASSFTGAEAFF
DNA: TGTGCCAGCAGCTTCACAGGGGCGGAAGCTTTCTTT

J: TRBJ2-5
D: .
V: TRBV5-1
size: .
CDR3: CATQRSSGEETQYF
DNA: TGCGCCACTCAGAGGAGTAGTGGTGAAGAGACCCAGTACTTC

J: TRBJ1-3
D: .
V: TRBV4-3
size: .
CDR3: CASSQDPVGSSGNTIYF
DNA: TGCGCCAGCAGCCAAGATCCGGTAGGGAGCTCTGGAAACACCATATATTTT

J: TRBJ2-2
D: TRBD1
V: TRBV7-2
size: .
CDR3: CASHPRGQSYNTGELFF
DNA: TGTGCCAGCCACCCTCGGGGACAGTCATACAACACCGGGGAGCTGTTTTTT

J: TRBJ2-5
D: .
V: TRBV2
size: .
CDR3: CATQGSQETQYF
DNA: TGTGCCACGCAGGGTAGCCAAGAGACCCAGTACTTC

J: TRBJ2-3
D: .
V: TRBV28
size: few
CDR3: CASRMRGGQYF
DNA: TGTGCCAGCAGAATGAGGGGTGGGCAGTATTTT

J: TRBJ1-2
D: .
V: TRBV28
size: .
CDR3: CAIQLQYKPGDAYGYTF
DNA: TGTGCCATACAACTTCAATATAAACCGGGAGACGCATATGGCTACACCTTC

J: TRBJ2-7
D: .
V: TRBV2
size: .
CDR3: CASSELGGGGAEQYF
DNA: TGTGCCAGCAGTGAACTTGGAGGTGGAGGGGCCGAGCAGTACTTC

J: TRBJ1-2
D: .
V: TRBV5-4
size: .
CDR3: CASSLTQGPYDYGYTF
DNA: TGTGCCAGCAGCTTGACTCAGGGACCGTACGACTATGGCTACACCTTC

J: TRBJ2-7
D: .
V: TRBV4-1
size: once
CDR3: CASSQGETVSSYEQYF
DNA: TGCGCCAGCAGCCAAGGAGAGACAGTAAGCTCCTACGAGCAGTACTTC

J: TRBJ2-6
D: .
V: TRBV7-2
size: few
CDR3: CASSSQMSSGANVLTF
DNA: TGTGCCAGCAGCAGCCAGATGAGCTCTGGGGCCAACGTCCTGACTTTC

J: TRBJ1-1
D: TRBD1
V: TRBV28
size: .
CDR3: CASSGQGAEAFF
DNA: TGTGCCAGCAGTGGACAGGGGGCTGAAGCTTTCTTT

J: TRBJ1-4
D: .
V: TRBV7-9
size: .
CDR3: CASSLEPDWANEKLFF
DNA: TGTGCCAGCAGCTTAGAGCCGGACTGGGCTAATGAAAAACTGTTTTTT

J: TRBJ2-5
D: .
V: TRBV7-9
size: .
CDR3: CASSSPLGVRETQYF
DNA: TGTGCCAGCAGCTCCCCTCTTGGGGTAAGGGAGACCCAGTACTTC

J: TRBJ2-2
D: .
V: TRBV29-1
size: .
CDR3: CSARDTGELFF
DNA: TGCAGCGCCCGGGACACCGGGGAGCTGTTTTTT

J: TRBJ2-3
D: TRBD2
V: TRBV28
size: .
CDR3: CASSTPLGLGDTDTQYF
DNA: TGTGCCAGCAGTACTCCCCTAGGACTAGGGGATACAGATACGCAGTATTTT

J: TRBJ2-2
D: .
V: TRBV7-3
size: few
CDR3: CASSLAVSSYTGELFF
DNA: TGTGCCAGCAGCTTAGCTGTAAGCTCGTACACCGGGGAGCTGTTTTTT

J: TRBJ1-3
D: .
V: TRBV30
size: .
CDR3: CAWSVRHLSGNTIYF
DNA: TGTGCCTGGAGTGTAAGGCACCTCTCTGGAAACACCATATATTTT

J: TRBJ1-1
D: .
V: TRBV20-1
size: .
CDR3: CSVNRGTEAFF
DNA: TGCAGTGTTAACCGGGGGACTGAAGCTTTCTTT

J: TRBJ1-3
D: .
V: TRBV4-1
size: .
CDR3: CASSQDQGHGNTIYF
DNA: TGCGCCAGCAGCCAAGATCAGGGTCATGGAAACACCATATATTTT

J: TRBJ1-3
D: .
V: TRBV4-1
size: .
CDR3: CASSQDLGHGNTIYF
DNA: TGCGCCAGCAGCCAAGATTTGGGGCATGGAAACACCATATATTTT

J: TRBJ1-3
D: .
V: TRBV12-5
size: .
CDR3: CASGLVIRDPHIYF
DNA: TGTGCTAGTGGTTTGGTAATCAGAGACCCACACATATATTTT

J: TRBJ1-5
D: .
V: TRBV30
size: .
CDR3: CAWSGGNQPQHF
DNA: TGTGCCTGGAGCGGAGGCAATCAGCCCCAGCATTTT

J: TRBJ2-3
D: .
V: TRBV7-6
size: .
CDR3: CASSFTDTQYF
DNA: TGTGCCAGCAGTTTCACAGATACGCAGTATTTT

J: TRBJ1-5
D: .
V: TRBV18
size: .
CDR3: CASSPRPTLTQPQHF
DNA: TGTGCCAGCTCACCACGCCCCACCCTGACTCAGCCCCAGCATTTT

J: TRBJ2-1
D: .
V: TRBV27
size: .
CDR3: CASSLSSSLSQFF
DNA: TGTGCCAGCAGTTTATCCTCTAGTTTATCTCAGTTCTTC

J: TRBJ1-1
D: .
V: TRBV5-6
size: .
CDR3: CASSLSQRSEAFF
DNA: TGTGCCAGCAGCTTGTCGCAGAGGAGTGAAGCTTTCTTT

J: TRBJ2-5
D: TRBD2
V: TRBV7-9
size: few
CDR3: CASSDLAGGQETQYF
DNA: TGTGCCAGCAGCGACCTAGCGGGGGGCCAAGAGACCCAGTACTTC